This entry is about one T cell receptor beta chain. Its antigen is currently unknown. The data derive from a study of T cell responses to AZD1222 COVID-19 vaccine. Study-level points and caveats: Baseline seropositives among AZD1222 recipients totaled only five or six.

The ends were cut back, 1 base at V and 0 bases at J, with 10 bases in the middle. From germline, CDR1 is SGHDT and CDR2 YYEEEE. The CDR3 is 15 residues long. Profiled with immunoSEQ multiplex PCR; TCRdb holds only in-frame clones, not every one. Seen here are 140,000 to 150,000 clones, 75% to 90% observed once, and the top ten hold less than 5%. The sequences come from peripheral blood, collected on day 0 of MenACWY control vaccination. This clonotype was sampled from an adult in good health. The J gene is TRBJ1-1, the V gene TRBV5-6, with D unclear. This CDR3 is CASSLLGRMNTEAFF. Written as DNA, the CDR3 is TGTGCCAGCAGCTTGTTAGGACGGATGAACACTGAAGCTTTCTTT. The full variable domain, completed using reference TRBV5-6 and TRBJ1-1, is DAGVTQSPTHLIKTRGQQVTLRCSPKSGHDTVSWYQQALGQGPQFIFQYYEEEERQRGNFPDRFSGHQFPNYSSELNVNALLLGDSALYLCASSLLGRMNTEAFFGQGTRLTVV.